A single sample gave rise to the 5 T cell receptor beta chains below, sequenced in a study of post-analysis software for immune sequencing data. Presence of unique molecular identifiers characterized the TCR beta cDNA libraries. MiXCR was run by TCRdb on the PCR reads, yielding one entry per CDR3 protein. The sample lists about 160,000 distinct CDR3 sequences; about 37% were seen once. The specimen comprised blood, sampled after autologous hematopoietic stem cell transplantation. The source is a girl under 18 with multiple sclerosis.

The V call is TRBV12-3 or TRBV12-4, the J call TRBJ1-2; D might be TRBD1 (5 bases). This CDR3 is 15 amino acids long. V lost 5 bases and J lost 0, with 13 bases in between. CDR3 in amino acids: CASSPRGVPNYGYTF. The DNA of the CDR3 is TGTGCCAGCAGTCCCCGGGGGGTTCCTAACTATGGCTACACCTTC.

This clonotype has just a few counts. V usage is TRBV28 and J usage is TRBJ2-7, with TRBD1 matching 9 bases. The CDR3 is 15 amino acids. Trimming cost V 5 bases and J 5 bases; bases outside gene matches: 10. Germline CDR1 MDHEN, CDR2 SYDVKM. The DNA of the CDR3 is TGTGCCAGCAGTATCAGACAGGGGGATGAGAACGAGCAGTACTTC. It codes for CASSIRQGDENEQYF.

The chain couples TRBV5-1 to TRBJ2-5; tentative D call: TRBD1 (6 bases). The CDR3 totals 14 residues. Trimming took off 0 bases at V and 2 bases at J, with 8 bases between the two ends. The germline V gene has CDR1 SGHRS and CDR2 YFSETQ. The CDR3 protein is CASSLGTEQETQYF. DNA of the CDR3: TGCGCCAGCAGCTTGGGGACAGAACAAGAGACCCAGTACTTC. The entire variable domain, with the rest obtained from reference TRBV5-1 and TRBJ2-5, is as follows: KAGVTQTPRYLIKTRGQQVTLSCSPISGHRSVSWYQQTPGQGLQFLFEYFSETQRNKGNFPGRFSGRQFSNSRSEMNVSTLELGDSALYLCASSLGTEQETQYFGPGTRLLVL.

The rearrangement joins TRBV29-1 to TRBJ1-1; D may be TRBD1 (6 bases). V shed 0 bases and J shed 0 bases, with 17 bases lying between them. Germline CDR1 SQVTM, CDR2 ANQGSEA. The CDR3 extends over 17 amino acids. CDR3 sequence reads: CSVEDPPRGRMNTEAFF. The CDR3 DNA sequence: TGCAGCGTTGAAGACCCCCCCCGGGGGCGGATGAACACTGAAGCTTTCTTT.

In regard to this clonotype: A read error may be the cause here, since a much bigger clone is one base away. This chain links TRBV15 with TRBJ1-1; a possible D gene is TRBD1 (5 bases). There are 17 residues in the CDR3. CDR1 is LNHNV, CDR2 YYDKDF, per germline (reference sequence). Trimming cost V 5 bases and J 0 bases, with 19 bases left between them. Written as DNA, the CDR3 is TGTGCCACCAGCCAAGGAATATGTGACAGTTTGAACACTGAAGCTTTCTTT. Amino acid sequence: CATSQGICDSLNTEAFF.